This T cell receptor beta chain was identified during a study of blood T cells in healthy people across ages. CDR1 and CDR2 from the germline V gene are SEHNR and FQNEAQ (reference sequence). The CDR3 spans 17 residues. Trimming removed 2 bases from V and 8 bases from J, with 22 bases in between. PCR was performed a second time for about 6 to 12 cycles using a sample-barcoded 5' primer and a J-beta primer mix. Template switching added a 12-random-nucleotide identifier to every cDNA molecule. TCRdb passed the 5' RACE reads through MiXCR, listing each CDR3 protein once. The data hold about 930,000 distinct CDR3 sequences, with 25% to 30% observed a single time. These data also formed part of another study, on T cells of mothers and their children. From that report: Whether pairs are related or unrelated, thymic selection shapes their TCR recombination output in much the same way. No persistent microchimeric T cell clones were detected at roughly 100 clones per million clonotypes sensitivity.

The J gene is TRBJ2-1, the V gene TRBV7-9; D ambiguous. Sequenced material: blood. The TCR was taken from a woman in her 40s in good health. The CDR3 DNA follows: TGTGCCAGCAGCTTATTATCTGGGATGGGTATATCATATGAGCAGTTCTTC. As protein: CASSLLSGMGISYEQFF.